The 29 T cell receptor beta chains below were found in one sample sequenced in a study of blood T cell repertoires in COVID-19. Using immunoSEQ multiplex PCR, the repertoire was profiled, and TCRdb retains in-frame clones only, with some absent. The sample contains about 440,000 clones, 75% to 90% of which appear only once. The sequenced sample was peripheral blood. The receptors come from a woman aged 25 to 45 with acute or convalescent COVID-19.

The chain carries TRBV7-2 and TRBJ2-5, with 12 nucleotides matching TRBD2. Germline loops: CDR1 SGHTA, CDR2 FQGNSA. The V gene end was trimmed by 4 bases and the J gene end by 2 bases; junction bases not matched to a gene: 5. The CDR3 runs 16 residues. DNA of the CDR3: TGTGCCAGCAGCTGGACCGGGACTAGCGGGCAAGAGACCCAGTACTTC. Translating it yields CASSWTGTSGQETQYF.

A few counts support this clone. This rearrangement joins TRBV10-1 to TRBJ2-2; D remains unclear. V was pared by 4 bases and J by 0 bases, with 12 bases between. The CDR3 sequence is 16 residues long. Looked up from germline, CDR1 is WNHNN and CDR2 is SYGVQD (reference sequence). In DNA form, the CDR3 reads TGCGCCAGCAGTGGTTACTCCCTGGCGAACACCGGGGAGCTGTTTTTT. Residues: CASSGYSLANTGELFF.

The rearrangement links TRBV2 to TRBJ2-7; D might be TRBD1 (5 bases). Between the trimmed V and J ends, which lost 4 bases and 3 bases, there was a span of 16 bases. The germline V gene has CDR1 SNHLY and CDR2 FYNNEI. CDR3 length: 15 residues. The CDR3 loop reads CASSGPQGPLYEQYF. In DNA, the CDR3 is TGTGCCAGCAGTGGACCGCAGGGCCCCCTCTACGAGCAGTACTTC.

The CDR3 bases are TGCGCCAGCAGCTGGACAGGTGGGGGGTACGAGCAGTACTTC. Translation gives CASSWTGGGYEQYF. This sequence joins TRBV5-1 and TRBJ2-7; TRBD1 might be the D (7 bases). CDR1 and CDR2 from the germline V gene are SGHRS and YFSETQ. This CDR3 contains 14 residues. Between the trimmed V and J ends, which lost 3 bases and 4 bases, there was a span of 14 bases.

The chain recombines TRBV6-5 with TRBJ2-1; 10 bases match TRBD2. V lost 2 bases to trimming and J lost 7 bases; unmatched junction nucleotides: 8. Germline V CDR1 and CDR2: MNHEY, SVGAGI. The CDR3 has 16 amino acids. DNA for the CDR3: TGTGCCAGCAGTTACCAGAGCGGGGGGGCCAGAAATGAGCAGTTCTTC. Protein: CASSYQSGGARNEQFF.

This chain uses TRBV2 with TRBJ1-5; TRBD1 might be the D (6 bases). The ends were cut back, 9 bases at V and 6 bases at J, with 15 bases in the middle. Germline V gene data show CDR1 as SNHLY and CDR2 as FYNNEI. The CDR3 runs to 13 residues. The CDR3 sequence: CASSYRVGQPQHF. DNA for the CDR3: TGTGCCAGTAGTTACAGGGTAGGTCAGCCCCAGCATTTT. Using reference TRBV2 and TRBJ1-5 for the parts outside the CDR3, the full variable domain is EPEVTQTPSHQVTQMGQEVILRCVPISNHLYFYWYRQILGQKVEFLVSFYNNEISEKSEIFDDQFSVERPDGSNFTLKIRSTKLEDSAMYFCASSYRVGQPQHFGDGTRLSIL.

The rearrangement uses TRBV6-1 and TRBJ2-3; 16 nucleotides agree with TRBD2. Looked up from germline, CDR1 is MNHNS and CDR2 is SASEGT. V shed 4 bases and J 3 bases; nucleotides not matched to a gene: 1. The CDR3 has 16 residues. The CDR3 reads CASSAGLAGGTDTQYF. In DNA form, the CDR3 reads TGTGCCAGCAGTGCGGGACTAGCGGGGGGGACAGATACGCAGTATTTT.

V usage is TRBV5-6 and J usage is TRBJ2-3, with 7 bases identical to TRBD2. This CDR3 has 17 residues. V dropped 3 bases and J dropped 2; count of bases not matched to a gene: 12. In germline, CDR1 is SGHDT, CDR2 YYEEEE. CDR3 nucleotides: TGTGCCAGCAGCTACATTAACCCGGGACTAACCACAGATACGCAGTATTTT. It specifies CASSYINPGLTTDTQYF.

The genes are TRBV6-1 and TRBJ2-1; possibly TRBD2 for D (6 bases). The germline V and J ends were trimmed by 0 bases and 8 bases, with 8 bases remaining between them. The CDR3 extends over 13 amino acids. Per the germline V gene, CDR1 is MNHNS and CDR2 is SASEGT. CDR3 region: CASSEASGYEQFF. For the CDR3, the DNA is TGTGCCAGCAGTGAAGCTAGCGGTTATGAGCAGTTCTTC.

The chain combines TRBV27 with TRBJ1-3; 7 bases map to TRBD1. The CDR3 has 14 residues. V shed 6 bases and J 3 bases; nucleotides not matched to a gene: 5. Germline CDR1 and CDR2: MNHEY and SMNVEV (reference sequence). For the CDR3, the DNA is TGTGCCAGCAGCTTAACAGGGGTTGGAAACACCATATATTTT. This translates into CASSLTGVGNTIYF.

The chain carries TRBV11-2 and TRBJ2-2, with D perhaps matching TRBD2 (5 bases). CDR3 length: 15 residues. CDR1 and CDR2 (germline): SGHAT, FQNNGV. V was cut by 2 bases and J by 1 base, with 8 bases left in between. Here the CDR3 reads CASSLRTLNTGELFF. DNA for the CDR3: TGTGCCAGCAGCTTAAGGACTTTGAACACCGGGGAGCTGTTTTTT.

CDR3 in amino acids: CASSAGSIDYGYTF. CDR3 bases: TGCGCCAGCAGCGCCGGGTCTATCGACTATGGCTACACCTTC. The rearrangement uses TRBV10-2 and TRBJ1-2; D is unresolved. V was trimmed by 6 bases and J by 3 bases, leaving 14 bases between them. Germline CDR1 WSHSY, CDR2 SAAADI. This CDR3 contains 14 residues.

The count of this clone is one. The chain has TRBV7-9 and TRBJ1-1; D is uncertain. The CDR3 is 13 residues long. The ends were cut back, 2 bases at V and 1 base at J, with 5 bases in the middle. Germline CDR1 and CDR2: SEHNR and FQNEAQ (reference sequence). CDR3 in DNA: TGTGCCAGCAGCTTAAACACGAACACTGAAGCTTTCTTT. Protein sequence: CASSLNTNTEAFF.

The rearrangement links TRBV11-2 to TRBJ2-5; a weak D match, TRBD2 (5 bases). V was pared by 0 bases and J by 6 bases, with 8 bases between. CDR3 length: 13 residues. Germline assignment: CDR1 SGHAT and CDR2 FQNNGV. In DNA, the CDR3 is TGTGCCAGCAGCTTAGAGGACGGGAAGACCCAGTACTTC. Translation gives CASSLEDGKTQYF.

The V gene is TRBV10-3, the J gene TRBJ1-2, with D possibly being TRBD1 (5 bases). V lost 0 bases and J lost 7, with 15 bases in between. This CDR3 comprises 15 residues. The germline V gene encodes CDR1 ENHRY and CDR2 SYGVKD. DNA of the CDR3: TGTGCCATCAGTGAGTCGGGCCAGGGCGCCCTTGGCTACACCTTC. It translates to CAISESGQGALGYTF.

As concerns this clone: A much larger clone differs from this one at a single base, so this may be a read error. The chain links TRBV6-1 to TRBJ1-1; D is unresolved. V lost 0 bases to trimming and J lost 1 base, with 3 bases between them. The length of the CDR3 is 13 residues. Germline values: CDR1 MNHNS, CDR2 SASEGT. The DNA for the CDR3 is TGTGCCAGCAGTGAAGCCAGGAACACTGAAGCTTTCTTT. It codes for CASSEARNTEAFF.

This chain uses TRBV3-1 (or the pseudogene TRBV3-2) with TRBJ2-6; D not resolved. The CDR3 covers 18 residues. CDR1 and CDR2 (germline): LGHDT, YNNKEL (reference sequence). The germline V and J ends were trimmed by 4 bases and 0 bases, with 16 bases remaining between them. The CDR3 reads CASSRRLLATSGANVLTF. CDR3 nucleotides: TGTGCCAGCAGCCGTAGACTTTTGGCCACCTCTGGGGCCAACGTCCTGACTTTC.

This sequence joins TRBV16 and TRBJ1-6; D is unclear. V lost 4 bases to trimming and J lost 0 bases, with 10 bases between them. The CDR3 runs to 16 residues. Germline CDR1 reads KGHSY; CDR2 reads FQNENV. In DNA, the CDR3 is TGTGCCAGCAGCCCCCGGGGAAGCTCCTATAATTCACCCCTCCACTTT. Translated, it gives CASSPRGSSYNSPLHF.

The chain recombines TRBV7-3 with TRBJ2-3, with D possibly TRBD2 on 6 matching bases. The ends were cut back, 6 bases at V and 3 bases at J, with 22 bases in the middle. Germline lookup yields CDR1 SGHTA and CDR2 FQGTGA. The CDR3 is 17 residues long. The DNA for the CDR3 is TGTGCCAGCAGACAAATCCGGGGGATTGCGGCGACAGATACGCAGTATTTT. It encodes CASRQIRGIAATDTQYF.

The chain is built from TRBV6-1 and TRBJ2-1, with TRBD2 matching 7 bases. The CDR3 extends over 15 amino acids. V lost 2 bases, J lost 4 bases, and 5 bases stayed unmatched. The germline gives CDR1 MNHNS, CDR2 SASEGT. Here the CDR3 DNA reads TGTGCCAGCAGTGAATCGGCTAGCGGATACAATGAGCAGTTCTTC. Protein: CASSESASGYNEQFF.

The chain couples TRBV18 to TRBJ1-1; 7 bases align to TRBD1. Germline V CDR1 and CDR2: KGHSH, LQKENI. This CDR3 comprises 15 residues. V lost 3 bases to trimming and J lost 4 bases; unmatched junction nucleotides: 8. CDR3 residues: CASSPLEQGSTEAFF. CDR3 bases: TGTGCCAGCTCACCGTTAGAACAGGGGAGCACTGAAGCTTTCTTT. The full variable domain, its missing parts supplied by reference TRBV18 and TRBJ1-1, is NAGVMQNPRHLVRRRGQEARLRCSPMKGHSHVYWYRQLPEEGLKFMVYLQKENIIDESGMPKERFSAEFPKEGPSILRIQQVVRGDSAAYFCASSPLEQGSTEAFFGQGTRLTVV.

The chain employs TRBV10-3 and TRBJ1-5, with a weak D call TRBD1 (5 bases). Trimming took off 0 bases at V and 0 bases at J, with 9 bases between the two ends. The CDR3 has 16 residues. From germline, CDR1 is ENHRY and CDR2 SYGVKD. CDR3 region: CAISESSGASNQPQHF. The CDR3 region has the DNA TGTGCCATCAGTGAGTCGAGCGGGGCTAGCAATCAGCCCCAGCATTTT.

The genes are TRBV4-1 and TRBJ2-1, with D possibly TRBD1 on 5 matching bases. Trimming pared 5 bases from V and 10 bases from J, leaving 9 bases between. The CDR3 has 11 residues. Per the germline V gene, CDR1 is MGHRA and CDR2 is YSYEKL. The CDR3 DNA sequence: TGCGCCAGCAGCTCCAAGGGGGAGCAGTTCTTC. Its protein is CASSSKGEQFF.

The rearrangement links TRBV4-2 to TRBJ1-6; 7 bases are a match to TRBD1. This CDR3 has 15 amino acids. CDR1 is LGHNA, CDR2 YNFKEQ, per germline. Germline trimming cut 0 bases from V and 7 bases from J; bases unmatched to any gene: 3. The CDR3 loop is CASSQDQGVNSPLHF. The CDR3 coding sequence is TGTGCCAGCAGCCAAGACCAGGGGGTGAATTCACCCCTCCACTTT.

The rearrangement links TRBV13 to TRBJ2-1; TRBD1 matches at 10 bases. The ends lost 2 bases at V and 4 bases at J; junction bases unmatched: 5. Germline lookup yields CDR1 PRHDT and CDR2 FYEKMQ (reference sequence). The CDR3 covers 16 residues. Here the CDR3 reads CASSLLRTGGYNEQFF. CDR3 sequence (DNA): TGTGCCAGCAGCTTACTGCGGACAGGGGGTTACAATGAGCAGTTCTTC.

The chain carries TRBV5-5 and TRBJ2-5; D may be TRBD1 (6 bases). CDR1 and CDR2 from the germline V gene are SGHKS and YYEKEE (reference sequence). V lost 4 bases to trimming and J lost 4 bases, with 11 bases between them. The CDR3 is 13 residues long. The CDR3 region has the DNA TGTGCCAGCAGCGGCGGACAGAGAGAGACCCAGTACTTC. This translates into CASSGGQRETQYF.

This chain links TRBV11-2 with TRBJ1-3; D might be TRBD1 (5 bases). CDR3 size: 15 residues. With 4 bases removed from V and 0 bases from J, the gap between germline ends came to 10 bases. From germline, CDR1 is SGHAT and CDR2 FQNNGV. CDR3 residues: CASSSQASSGNTIYF. For the CDR3, the DNA is TGTGCCAGCAGCTCACAGGCGAGCTCTGGAAACACCATATATTTT. Based on the CDR3 plus reference TRBV11-2 and TRBJ1-3, the full variable domain is EAGVAQSPRYKIIEKRQSVAFWCNPISGHATLYWYQQILGQGPKLLIQFQNNGVVDDSQLPKDRFSAERLKGVDSTLKIQPAKLEDSAVYLCASSSQASSGNTIYFGEGSWLTVV.

This clone was picked up one time. V is TRBV5-4 and J is TRBJ2-2; 9 bases align to TRBD1. V was pared by 0 bases and J by 7 bases, with 4 bases of the junction left unmatched. Germline V lookup: CDR1 SGHNT, CDR2 YYREEE (reference sequence). The CDR3 is 15 residues long. The CDR3 sequence: CASSLDRGLVGELFF. The CDR3 bases are TGTGCCAGCAGCTTGGACAGGGGGCTGGTCGGGGAGCTGTTTTTT.

The chain employs TRBV4-1 and TRBJ1-1; TRBD1 is a possible D gene (5 bases). With 6 bases removed from V and 1 base from J, the gap between germline ends came to 9 bases. This CDR3 spans 13 amino acids. Germline lookup yields CDR1 MGHRA and CDR2 YSYEKL. In nucleotides, the CDR3 is TGCGCCAGCAGACCCGGGGGGAACACTGAAGCTTTCTTT. Its translation is CASRPGGNTEAFF.